This T cell receptor beta chain was recorded in a study of blood T cell repertoires in COVID-19. Measured with immunoSEQ multiplex PCR; TCRdb has only the in-frame clones, and not every one. Of about 190,000 clones detected, approximately 79% appear once; the ten largest clones hold roughly an eighth. Germline loops: CDR1 KGHSH, CDR2 LQKENI. With 5 bases removed from V and 0 bases from J, the gap between germline ends came to 11 bases. The CDR3 is 15 residues long. This sequence originates from a woman between 45 and 65 years old with acute or convalescent COVID-19. This rearrangement joins TRBV18 to TRBJ2-1, with D perhaps TRBD2 (6 bases). The sample comprised peripheral blood. The CDR3 DNA follows: TGTGCCAGCTCAGCCCGGGACTTCTCCTACAATGAGCAGTTCTTC. This codes for CASSARDFSYNEQFF.